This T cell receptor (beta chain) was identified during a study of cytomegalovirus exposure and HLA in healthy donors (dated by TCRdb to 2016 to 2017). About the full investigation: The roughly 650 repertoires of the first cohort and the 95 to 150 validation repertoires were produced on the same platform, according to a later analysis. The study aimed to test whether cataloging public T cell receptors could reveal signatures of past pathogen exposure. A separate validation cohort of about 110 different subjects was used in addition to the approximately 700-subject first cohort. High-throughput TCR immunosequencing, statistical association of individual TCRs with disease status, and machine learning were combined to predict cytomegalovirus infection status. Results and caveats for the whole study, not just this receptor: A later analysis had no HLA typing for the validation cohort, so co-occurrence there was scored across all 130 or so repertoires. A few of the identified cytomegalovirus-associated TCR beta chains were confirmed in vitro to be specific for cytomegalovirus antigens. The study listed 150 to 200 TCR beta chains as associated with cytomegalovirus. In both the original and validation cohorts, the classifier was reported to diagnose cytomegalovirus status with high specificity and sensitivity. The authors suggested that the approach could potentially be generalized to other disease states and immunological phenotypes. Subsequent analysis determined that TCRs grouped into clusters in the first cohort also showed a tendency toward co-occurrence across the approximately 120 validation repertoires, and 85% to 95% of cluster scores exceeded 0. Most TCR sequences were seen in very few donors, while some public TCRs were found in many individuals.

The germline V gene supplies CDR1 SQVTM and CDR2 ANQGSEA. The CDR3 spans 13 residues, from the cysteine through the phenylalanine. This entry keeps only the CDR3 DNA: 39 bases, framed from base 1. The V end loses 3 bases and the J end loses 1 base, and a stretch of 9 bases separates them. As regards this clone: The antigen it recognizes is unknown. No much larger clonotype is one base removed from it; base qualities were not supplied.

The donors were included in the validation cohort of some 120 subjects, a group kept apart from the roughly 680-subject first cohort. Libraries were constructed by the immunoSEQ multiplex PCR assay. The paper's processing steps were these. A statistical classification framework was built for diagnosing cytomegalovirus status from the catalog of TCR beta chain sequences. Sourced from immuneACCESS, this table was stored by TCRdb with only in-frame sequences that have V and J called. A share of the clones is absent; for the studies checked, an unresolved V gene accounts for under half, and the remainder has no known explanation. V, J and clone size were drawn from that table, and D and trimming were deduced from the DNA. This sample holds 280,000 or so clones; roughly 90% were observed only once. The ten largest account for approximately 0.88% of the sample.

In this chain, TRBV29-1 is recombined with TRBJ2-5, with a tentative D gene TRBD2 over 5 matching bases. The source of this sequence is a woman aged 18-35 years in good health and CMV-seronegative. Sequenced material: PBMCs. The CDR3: CSVEGDSQETQYF. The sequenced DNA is TGCAGCGTTGAGGGAGACTCCCAAGAGACCCAGTACTTC.